This TCR beta chain derives from a study of untreated major depressive disorder. This table comes from immunoSEQ multiplex PCR, and its TCRdb copy is limited to in-frame clones, with some not included. The sample yields 20,000 or so clones, more than 75% seen once. Each depressed patient was matched pairwise with a non-depressed control on sex, age, current smoking status and body mass index. This clone showed up just once. What it binds is unknown. Study-wide findings and caveats: Each subject's top five TRBV05-01 clones were all private.

The CDR3 covers 12 residues. V was cut by 3 bases and J by 9 bases, with 12 bases left in between. Germline loops: CDR1 SGHDN, CDR2 FVKESK. The chain joins TRBV14 to TRBJ2-7; D gene ambiguous. The sequenced material came from CD4+ T cells from PBMCs. The origin of this receptor is a woman in her twenties or thirties in good health. DNA of the CDR3: TGTGCCAGCAGCCATTATCAAGATCCGCAGTACTTC. Amino acids: CASSHYQDPQYF.